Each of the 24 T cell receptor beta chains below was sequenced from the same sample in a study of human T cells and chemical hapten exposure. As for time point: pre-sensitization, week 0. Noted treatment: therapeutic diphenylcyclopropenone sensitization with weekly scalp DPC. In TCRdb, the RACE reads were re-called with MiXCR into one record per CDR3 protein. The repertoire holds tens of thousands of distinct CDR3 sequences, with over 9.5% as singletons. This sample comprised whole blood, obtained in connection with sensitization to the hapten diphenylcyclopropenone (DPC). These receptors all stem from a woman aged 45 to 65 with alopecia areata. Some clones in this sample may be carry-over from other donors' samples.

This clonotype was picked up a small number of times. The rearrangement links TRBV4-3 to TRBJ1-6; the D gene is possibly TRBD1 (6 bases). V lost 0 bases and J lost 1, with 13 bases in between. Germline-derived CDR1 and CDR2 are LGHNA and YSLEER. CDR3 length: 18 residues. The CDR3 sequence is CASSQDAAQGSYNSPLHF. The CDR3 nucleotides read TGCGCCAGCAGCCAAGATGCGGCCCAGGGGTCCTATAATTCACCCCTCCACTTT.

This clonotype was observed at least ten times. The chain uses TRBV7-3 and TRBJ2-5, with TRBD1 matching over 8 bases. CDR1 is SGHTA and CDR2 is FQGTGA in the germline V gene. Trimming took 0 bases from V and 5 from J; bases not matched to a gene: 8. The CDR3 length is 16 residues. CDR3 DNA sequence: TGTGCCAGCAGCTTAACAGTGGCAGGGGGCAGGGAGACCCAGTACTTC. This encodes CASSLTVAGGRETQYF.

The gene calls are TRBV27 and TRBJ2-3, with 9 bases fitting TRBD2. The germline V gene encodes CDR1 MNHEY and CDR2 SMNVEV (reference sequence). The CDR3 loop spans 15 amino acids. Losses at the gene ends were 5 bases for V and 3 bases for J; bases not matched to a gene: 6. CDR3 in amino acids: CASSLSGLATDTQYF. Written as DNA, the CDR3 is TGTGCCAGCAGTCTTTCGGGACTAGCTACAGATACGCAGTATTTT.

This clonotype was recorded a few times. CDR3 nucleotide sequence: TGCAGTGCTCGTCAAGCTACTAGCGGGAATACCGGGGAGCTGTTTTTT. Translating it yields CSARQATSGNTGELFF. V gene TRBV20-1 combines with J gene TRBJ2-2, with 10 bases that match TRBD2. The CDR3 contains 16 residues. The germline V gene has CDR1 DFQATT and CDR2 SNEGSKA (reference sequence). The V and J ends lost 5 bases and 5 bases, in that order; junction bases with no gene match: 11.

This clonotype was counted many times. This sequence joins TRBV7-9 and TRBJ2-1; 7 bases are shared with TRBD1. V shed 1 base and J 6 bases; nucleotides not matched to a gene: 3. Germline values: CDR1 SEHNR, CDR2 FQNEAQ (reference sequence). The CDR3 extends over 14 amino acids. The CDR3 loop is CASSLGPGGNEQFF. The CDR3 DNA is TGTGCCAGCAGCTTAGGCCCAGGGGGCAATGAGCAGTTCTTC.

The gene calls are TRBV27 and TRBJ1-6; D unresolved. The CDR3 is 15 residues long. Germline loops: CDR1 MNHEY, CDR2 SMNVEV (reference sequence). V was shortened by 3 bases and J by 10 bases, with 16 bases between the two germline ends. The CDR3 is CASSFMKGPGSPLHF. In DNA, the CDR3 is TGTGCCAGCAGTTTTATGAAGGGTCCGGGGTCACCCCTCCACTTT.

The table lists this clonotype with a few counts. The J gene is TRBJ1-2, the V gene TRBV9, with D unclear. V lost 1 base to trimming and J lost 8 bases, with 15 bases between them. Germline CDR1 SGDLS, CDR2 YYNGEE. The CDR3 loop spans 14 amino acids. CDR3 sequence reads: CASSVRIGSMGYTF. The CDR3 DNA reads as TGTGCCAGCAGCGTAAGAATAGGGAGCATGGGCTACACCTTC. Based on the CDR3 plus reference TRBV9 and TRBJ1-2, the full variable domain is DSGVTQTPKHLITATGQRVTLRCSPRSGDLSVYWYQQSLDQGLQFLIQYYNGEERAKGNILERFSAQQFPDLHSELNLSSLELGDSALYFCASSVRIGSMGYTFGSGTRLTVV.

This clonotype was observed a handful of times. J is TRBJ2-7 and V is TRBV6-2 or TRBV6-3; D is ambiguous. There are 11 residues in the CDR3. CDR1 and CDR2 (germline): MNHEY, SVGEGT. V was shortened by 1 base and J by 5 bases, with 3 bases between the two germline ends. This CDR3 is CASSYWDEQYF. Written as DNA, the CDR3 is TGTGCCAGCAGTTACTGGGACGAGCAGTACTTC.

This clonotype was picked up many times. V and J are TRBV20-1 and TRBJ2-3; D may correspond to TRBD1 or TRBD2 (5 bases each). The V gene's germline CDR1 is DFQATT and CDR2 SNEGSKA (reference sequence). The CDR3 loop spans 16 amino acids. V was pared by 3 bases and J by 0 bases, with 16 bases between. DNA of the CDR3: TGCAGTGCTAGCCTTCTGGGGGAAACTAGCACAGATACGCAGTATTTT. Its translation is CSASLLGETSTDTQYF.

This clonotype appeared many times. DNA of the CDR3: TGTGCCAGCAGTTTGAGCGCGAAGCGGGAGGATGGTGAGCAGTTCTTC. Encoded protein: CASSLSAKREDGEQFF. The V gene is TRBV12-3 or TRBV12-4, the J gene TRBJ2-1; TRBD2 agrees at 9 bases. The CDR3 contains 16 residues. The trim removed 3 bases at V and 9 bases at J, leaving 12 bases unmatched.

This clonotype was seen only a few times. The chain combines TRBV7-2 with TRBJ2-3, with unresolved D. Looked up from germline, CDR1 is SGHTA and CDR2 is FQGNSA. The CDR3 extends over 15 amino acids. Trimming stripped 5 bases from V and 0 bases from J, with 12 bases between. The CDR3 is CASSPMGMSTDTQYF. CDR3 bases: TGTGCCAGCAGCCCAATGGGGATGAGCACAGATACGCAGTATTTT.

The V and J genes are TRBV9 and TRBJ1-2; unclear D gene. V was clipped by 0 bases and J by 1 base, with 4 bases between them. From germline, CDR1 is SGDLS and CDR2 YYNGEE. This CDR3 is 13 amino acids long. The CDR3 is CASSVEHNYGYTF. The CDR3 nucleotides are TGTGCCAGCAGCGTAGAACATAACTATGGCTACACCTTC.

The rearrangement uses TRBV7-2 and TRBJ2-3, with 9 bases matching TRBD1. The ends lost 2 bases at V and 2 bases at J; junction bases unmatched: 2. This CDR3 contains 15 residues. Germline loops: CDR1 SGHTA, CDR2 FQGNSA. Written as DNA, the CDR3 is TGTGCCAGCAGCTTAACAGGGGGCCCCACAGATACGCAGTATTTT. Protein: CASSLTGGPTDTQYF.

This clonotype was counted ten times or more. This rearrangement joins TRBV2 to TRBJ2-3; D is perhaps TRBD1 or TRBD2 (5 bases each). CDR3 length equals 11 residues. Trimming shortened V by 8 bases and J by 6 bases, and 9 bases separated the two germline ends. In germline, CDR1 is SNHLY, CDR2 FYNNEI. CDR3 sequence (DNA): TGTGCCAGCGGCTGGGGGGATACGCAGTATTTT. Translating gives CASGWGDTQYF.

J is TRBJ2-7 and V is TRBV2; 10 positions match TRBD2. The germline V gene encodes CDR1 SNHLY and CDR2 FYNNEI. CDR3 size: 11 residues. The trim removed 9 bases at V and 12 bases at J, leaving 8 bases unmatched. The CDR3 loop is CASLLAGAAYF. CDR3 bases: TGTGCCAGTCTTCTAGCGGGAGCCGCGTACTTC.

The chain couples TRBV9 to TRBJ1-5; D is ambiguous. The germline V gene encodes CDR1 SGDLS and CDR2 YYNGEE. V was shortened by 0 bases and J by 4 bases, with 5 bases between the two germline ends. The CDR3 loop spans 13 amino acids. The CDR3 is CASSVAVNQPQHF. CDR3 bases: TGTGCCAGCAGCGTAGCAGTTAATCAGCCCCAGCATTTT.

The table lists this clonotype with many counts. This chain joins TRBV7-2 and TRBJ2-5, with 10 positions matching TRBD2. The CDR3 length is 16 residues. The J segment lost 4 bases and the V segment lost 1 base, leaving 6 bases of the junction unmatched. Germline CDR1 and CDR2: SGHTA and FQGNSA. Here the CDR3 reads CASSLDSGGARETQYF. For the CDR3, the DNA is TGTGCCAGCAGCTTAGACAGCGGGGGGGCCCGAGAGACCCAGTACTTC.

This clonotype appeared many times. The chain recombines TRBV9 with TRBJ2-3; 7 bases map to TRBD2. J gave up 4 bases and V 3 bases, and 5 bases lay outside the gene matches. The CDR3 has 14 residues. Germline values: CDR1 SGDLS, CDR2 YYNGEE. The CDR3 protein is CASSEGSGPDTQYF. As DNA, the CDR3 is TGTGCCAGCAGCGAAGGTAGCGGGCCAGATACGCAGTATTTT.

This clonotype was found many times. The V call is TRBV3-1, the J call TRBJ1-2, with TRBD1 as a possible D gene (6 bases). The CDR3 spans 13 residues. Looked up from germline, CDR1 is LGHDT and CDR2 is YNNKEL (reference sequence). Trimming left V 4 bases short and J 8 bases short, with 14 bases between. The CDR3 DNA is TGTGCCAGCAGCCTGGCCGGGGGCAGCGGCTACACCTTC. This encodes CASSLAGGSGYTF. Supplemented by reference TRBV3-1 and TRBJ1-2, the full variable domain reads DTAVSQTPKYLVTQMGNDKSIKCEQNLGHDTMYWYKQDSKKFLKIMFSYNNKELIINETVPNRFSPKSPDKAHLNLHINSLELGDSAVYFCASSLAGGSGYTFGSGTRLTVV.

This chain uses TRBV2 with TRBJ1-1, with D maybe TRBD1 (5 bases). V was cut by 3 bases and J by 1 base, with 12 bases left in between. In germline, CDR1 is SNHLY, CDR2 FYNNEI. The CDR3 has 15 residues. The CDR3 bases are TGTGCCAGCAGTGACCCGGGACTCCCGAACACTGAAGCTTTCTTT. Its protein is CASSDPGLPNTEAFF.

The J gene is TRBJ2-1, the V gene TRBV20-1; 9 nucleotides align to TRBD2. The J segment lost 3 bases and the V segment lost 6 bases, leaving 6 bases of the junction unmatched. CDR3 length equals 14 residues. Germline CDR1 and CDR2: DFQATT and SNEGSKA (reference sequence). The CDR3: CSALSGRSYNEQFF. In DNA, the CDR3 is TGCAGTGCCCTAAGCGGGAGGAGCTACAATGAGCAGTTCTTC.

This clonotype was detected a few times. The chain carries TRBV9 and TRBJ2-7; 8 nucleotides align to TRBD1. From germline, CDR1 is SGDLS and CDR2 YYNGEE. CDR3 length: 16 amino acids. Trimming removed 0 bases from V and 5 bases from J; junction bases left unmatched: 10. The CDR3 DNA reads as TGTGCCAGCAGCGTAGTAGCAGGGGGCATTGGTAACGAGCAGTACTTC. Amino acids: CASSVVAGGIGNEQYF.

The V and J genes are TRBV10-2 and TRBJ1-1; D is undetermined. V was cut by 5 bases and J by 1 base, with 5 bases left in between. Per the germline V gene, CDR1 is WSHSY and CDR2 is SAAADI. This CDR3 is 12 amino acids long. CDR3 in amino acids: CASSISNTEAFF. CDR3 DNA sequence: TGCGCCAGCAGTATATCGAACACTGAAGCTTTCTTT.

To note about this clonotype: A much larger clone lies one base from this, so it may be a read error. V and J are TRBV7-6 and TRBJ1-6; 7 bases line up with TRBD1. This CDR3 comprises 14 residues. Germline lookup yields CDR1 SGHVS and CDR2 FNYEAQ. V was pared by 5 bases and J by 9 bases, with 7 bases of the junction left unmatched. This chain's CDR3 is CASSTGDRGSPLHF. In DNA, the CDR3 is TGTGCCAGCAGCACGGGGGACAGAGGTTCACCCCTCCACTTT.